Listed below are T cell receptor beta chains from one sample, sequenced in a study of blood T cell repertoires in COVID-19. The table came from immunoSEQ multiplex PCR; TCRdb's copy has only in-frame clones and leaves some out. The sample has 150,000 or so clones; roughly 82% are singletons. The material sequenced was peripheral blood. These receptors all come from a woman aged 70-85 years with acute or convalescent COVID-19. CDR3s include the opening cysteine and the closing phenylalanine or tryptophan. D genes are given only for firm matches. Where a row states a size, it is once, few, many or the class of an expanded clone; other rows omit it.

cdr3_aa,cdr3_nt,d_call,clone_size,v_call,j_call
CASSPRSSATYNEQFF,TGTGCCAGCAGCCCCCGGAGTAGCGCTACCTACAATGAGCAGTTCTTC,-,few,TRBV9,TRBJ2-1
CASSLTGGLQPQHF,TGTGCCAGCAGTTTGACAGGGGGCTTACAGCCCCAGCATTTT,TRBD1,-,TRBV27,TRBJ1-5
CASREQGNAGNTIYF,TGTGCCAGCAGGGAACAGGGGAATGCCGGAAACACCATATATTTT,TRBD1,few,TRBV2,TRBJ1-3
CAIGEGRSGNTIYF,TGTGCCATTGGGGAGGGTCGATCTGGAAACACCATATATTTT,-,-,TRBV10-3,TRBJ1-3
CASSFPTGFDSYLETQYF,TGTGCCAGCAGCTTCCCGACAGGGTTTGATTCTTACTTAGAGACCCAGTACTTC,TRBD1,once,TRBV28,TRBJ2-5
CASSLRGFSGNTIYF,TGTGCCAGCAGTTTAAGGGGGTTCTCTGGAAACACCATATATTTT,-,-,TRBV28,TRBJ1-3
CASKSTGLGTDTQYF,TGTGCCAGCAAGTCGACAGGGTTGGGCACAGATACGCAGTATTTT,TRBD1,-,TRBV6-5,TRBJ2-3
CASSQDRDTEAFF,TGCGCCAGCAGCCAAGATCGGGACACTGAAGCTTTCTTT,-,-,TRBV4-1,TRBJ1-1
CAWSVSGQGQETQYF,TGTGCCTGGAGTGTTTCGGGACAGGGCCAAGAGACCCAGTACTTC,TRBD1,-,TRBV30,TRBJ2-5
CASSERQGASPLHF,TGTGCCAGCAGCGAGAGACAGGGGGCTTCACCCCTCCACTTT,TRBD1,few,TRBV9,TRBJ1-6
CASSFAPDRSTGELFF,TGTGCCAGCAGTTTCGCACCGGACAGGTCAACCGGGGAGCTGTTTTTT,TRBD1,-,TRBV6-2/TRBV6-3,TRBJ2-2
CASNRPGLGGELFF,TGTGCCAGCAATCGACCGGGGTTGGGCGGGGAGCTGTTTTTT,-,-,TRBV2,TRBJ2-2
CASSPPGVTEAFF,TGTGCCAGCAGCCCCCCCGGGGTCACTGAAGCTTTCTTT,-,-,TRBV9,TRBJ1-1
CSVEDRLANYGYTF,TGCAGCGTTGAAGACAGGTTGGCTAACTATGGCTACACCTTC,-,-,TRBV29-1,TRBJ1-2
CASSFLGQTYGYTF,TGCGCCAGCAGCTTTTTGGGACAAACCTATGGCTACACCTTC,-,-,TRBV5-1,TRBJ1-2
CASRVRTGMNTEAFF,TGCGCCAGCAGAGTGAGGACAGGGATGAACACTGAAGCTTTCTTT,TRBD1,once,TRBV5-1,TRBJ1-1
CASSPLTGGYEAFF,TGTGCCAGCAGTCCGCTGACAGGGGGCTATGAAGCTTTCTTT,TRBD1,-,TRBV27,TRBJ1-1
CSAGRPDTQYF,TGCAGTGCGGGGAGGCCAGATACGCAGTATTTT,-,-,TRBV20-1,TRBJ2-3
CAWSVLSNQPQHF,TGTGCCTGGAGTGTACTGAGCAATCAGCCCCAGCATTTT,-,-,TRBV30,TRBJ1-5